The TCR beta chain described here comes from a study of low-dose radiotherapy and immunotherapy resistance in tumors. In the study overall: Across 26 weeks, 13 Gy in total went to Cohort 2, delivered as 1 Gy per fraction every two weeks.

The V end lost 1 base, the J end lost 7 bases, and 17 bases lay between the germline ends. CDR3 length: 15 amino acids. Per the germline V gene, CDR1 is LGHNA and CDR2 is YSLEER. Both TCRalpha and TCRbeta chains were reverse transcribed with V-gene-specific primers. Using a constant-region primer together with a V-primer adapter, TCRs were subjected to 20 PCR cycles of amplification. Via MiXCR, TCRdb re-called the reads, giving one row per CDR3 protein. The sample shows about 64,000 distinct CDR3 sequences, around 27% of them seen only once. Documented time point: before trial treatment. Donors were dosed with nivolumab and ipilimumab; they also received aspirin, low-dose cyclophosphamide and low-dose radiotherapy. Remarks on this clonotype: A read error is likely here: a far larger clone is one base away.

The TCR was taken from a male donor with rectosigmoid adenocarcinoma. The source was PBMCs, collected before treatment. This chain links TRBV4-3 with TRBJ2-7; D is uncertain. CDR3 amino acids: CASSQGTSRVDEQYF. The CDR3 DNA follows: TGCGCCAGCAGCCAAGGAACGAGCCGGGTGGATGAGCAGTACTTC.